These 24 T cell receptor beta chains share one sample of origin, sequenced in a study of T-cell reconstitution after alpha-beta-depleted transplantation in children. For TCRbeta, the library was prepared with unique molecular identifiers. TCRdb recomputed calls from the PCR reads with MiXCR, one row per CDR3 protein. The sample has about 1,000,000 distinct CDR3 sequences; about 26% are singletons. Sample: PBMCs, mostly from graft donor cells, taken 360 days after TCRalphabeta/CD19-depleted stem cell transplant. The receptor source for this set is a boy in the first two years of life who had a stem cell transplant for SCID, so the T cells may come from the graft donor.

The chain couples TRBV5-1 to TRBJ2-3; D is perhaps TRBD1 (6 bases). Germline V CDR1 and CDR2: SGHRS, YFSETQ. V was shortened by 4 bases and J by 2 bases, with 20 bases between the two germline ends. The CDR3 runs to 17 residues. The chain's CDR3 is CASSRSLEGGSTDTQYF. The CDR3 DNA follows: TGCGCCAGCAGCCGCAGCTTGGAAGGGGGTTCCACAGATACGCAGTATTTT.

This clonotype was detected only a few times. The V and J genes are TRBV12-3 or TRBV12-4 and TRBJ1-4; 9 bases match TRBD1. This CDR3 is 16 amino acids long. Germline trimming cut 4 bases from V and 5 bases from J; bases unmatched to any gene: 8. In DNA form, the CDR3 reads TGTGCCAGCAGTTCCGGGACAGGGAAGGGGAATGAAAAACTGTTTTTT. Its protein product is CASSSGTGKGNEKLFF.

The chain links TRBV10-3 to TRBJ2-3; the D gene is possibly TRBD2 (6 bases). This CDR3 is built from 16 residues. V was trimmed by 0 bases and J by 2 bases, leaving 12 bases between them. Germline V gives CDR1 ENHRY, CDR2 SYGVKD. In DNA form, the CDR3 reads TGTGCCATCAGTGAGTCGTCGGCGGGGCTCACAGATACGCAGTATTTT. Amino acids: CAISESSAGLTDTQYF.

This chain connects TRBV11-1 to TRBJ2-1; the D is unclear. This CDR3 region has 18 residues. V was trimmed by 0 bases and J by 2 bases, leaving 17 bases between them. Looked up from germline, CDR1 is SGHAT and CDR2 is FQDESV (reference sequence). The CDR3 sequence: CASSLARVSIQTYNEQFF. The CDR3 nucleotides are TGTGCCAGCAGCTTAGCCCGGGTCTCGATTCAGACCTACAATGAGCAGTTCTTC.

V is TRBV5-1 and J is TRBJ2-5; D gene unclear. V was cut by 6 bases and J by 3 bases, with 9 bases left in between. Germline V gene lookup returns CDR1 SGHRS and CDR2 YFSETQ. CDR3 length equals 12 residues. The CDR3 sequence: CASTKNKETQYF. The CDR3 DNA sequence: TGCGCCAGCACCAAAAATAAAGAGACCCAGTACTTC.

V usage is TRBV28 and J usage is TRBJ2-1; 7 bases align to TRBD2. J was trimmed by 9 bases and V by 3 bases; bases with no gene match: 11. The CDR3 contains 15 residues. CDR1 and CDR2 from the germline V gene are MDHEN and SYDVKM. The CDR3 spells CASSFRARGTVEQFF. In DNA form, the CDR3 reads TGTGCCAGCAGTTTCCGCGCGCGGGGGACGGTTGAGCAGTTCTTC.

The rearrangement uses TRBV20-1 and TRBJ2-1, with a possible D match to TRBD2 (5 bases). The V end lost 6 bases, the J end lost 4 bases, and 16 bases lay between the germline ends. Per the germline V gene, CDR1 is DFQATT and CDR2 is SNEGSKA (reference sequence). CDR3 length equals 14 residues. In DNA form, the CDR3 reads TGCAGTGCCCTGAGGGAGATTACTTACAATGAGCAGTTCTTC. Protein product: CSALREITYNEQFF.

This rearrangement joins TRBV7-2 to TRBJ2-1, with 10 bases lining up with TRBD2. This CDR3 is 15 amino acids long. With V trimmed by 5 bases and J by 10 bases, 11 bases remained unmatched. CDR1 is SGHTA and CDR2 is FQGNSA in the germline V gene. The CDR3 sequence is CASSVTSGPGGEQFF. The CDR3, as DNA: TGTGCCAGCAGCGTGACTAGCGGGCCCGGAGGGGAGCAGTTCTTC.

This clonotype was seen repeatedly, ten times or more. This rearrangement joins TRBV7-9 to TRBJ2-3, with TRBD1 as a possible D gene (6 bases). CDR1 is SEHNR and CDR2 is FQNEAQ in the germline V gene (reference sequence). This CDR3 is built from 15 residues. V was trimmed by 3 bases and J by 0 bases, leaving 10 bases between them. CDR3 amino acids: CASSFRTESTDTQYF. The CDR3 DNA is TGTGCCAGCAGCTTTCGGACAGAGAGCACAGATACGCAGTATTTT. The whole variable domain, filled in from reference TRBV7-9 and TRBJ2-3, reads DTGVSQNPRHKITKRGQNVTFRCDPISEHNRLYWYRQTLGQGPEFLTYFQNEAQLEKSRLLSDRFSAERPKGSFSTLEIQRTEQGDSAMYLCASSFRTESTDTQYFGPGTRLTVL.

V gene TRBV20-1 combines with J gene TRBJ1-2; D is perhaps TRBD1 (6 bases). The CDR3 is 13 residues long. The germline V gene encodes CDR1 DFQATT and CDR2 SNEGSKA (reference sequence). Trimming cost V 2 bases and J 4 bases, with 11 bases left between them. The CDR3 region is CSARWDTGYGYTF. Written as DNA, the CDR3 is TGCAGTGCTAGATGGGACACGGGCTATGGCTACACCTTC.

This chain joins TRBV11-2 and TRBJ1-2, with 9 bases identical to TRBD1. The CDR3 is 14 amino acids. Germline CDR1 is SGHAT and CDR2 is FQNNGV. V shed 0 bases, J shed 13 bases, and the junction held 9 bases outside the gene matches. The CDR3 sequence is CASSLDRTGVVSTF. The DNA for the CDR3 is TGTGCCAGCAGCTTAGATCGGACAGGGGTGGTTTCCACCTTC.

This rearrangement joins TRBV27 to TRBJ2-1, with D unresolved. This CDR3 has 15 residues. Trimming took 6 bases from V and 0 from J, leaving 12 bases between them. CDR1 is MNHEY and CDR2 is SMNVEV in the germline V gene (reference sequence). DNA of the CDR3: TGTGCCAGCAGCCTAAGGTTCAGCTCCTACAATGAGCAGTTCTTC. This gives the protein CASSLRFSSYNEQFF.

CDR3 in amino acids: CASSKTQGSGRPQHF. DNA for the CDR3: TGTGCCAGCAGCAAAACACAGGGTTCGGGTCGGCCCCAGCATTTT. The chain employs TRBV21-1 and TRBJ1-5; the D call of TRBD1 is as the table states it, not checked on the DNA. TRBV21-1 is a documented pseudogene. CDR3 length equals 15 residues.

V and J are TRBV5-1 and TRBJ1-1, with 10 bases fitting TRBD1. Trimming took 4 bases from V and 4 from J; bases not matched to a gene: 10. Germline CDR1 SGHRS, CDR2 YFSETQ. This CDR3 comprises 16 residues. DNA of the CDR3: TGCGCCAGCAGCCGACGGGACAGGGGATTGGGCACTGAAGCTTTCTTT. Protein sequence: CASSRRDRGLGTEAFF.

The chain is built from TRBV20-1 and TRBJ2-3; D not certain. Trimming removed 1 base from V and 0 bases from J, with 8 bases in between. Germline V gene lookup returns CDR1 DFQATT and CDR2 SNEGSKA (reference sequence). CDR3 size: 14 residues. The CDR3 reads CSARVGDSTDTQYF. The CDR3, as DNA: TGCAGTGCTAGAGTGGGCGACAGCACAGATACGCAGTATTTT.

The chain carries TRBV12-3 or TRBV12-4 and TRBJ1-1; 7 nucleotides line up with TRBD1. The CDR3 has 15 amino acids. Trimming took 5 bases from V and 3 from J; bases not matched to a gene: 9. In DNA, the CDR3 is TGTGCCAGCAGTCTGGAAGGGACAGCCCACACTGAAGCTTTCTTT. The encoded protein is CASSLEGTAHTEAFF.

The CDR3, as DNA: TGCGCCAGCAGTTTCGGCGCTGCCTCCTACAATGAGCAGTTCTTC. This sequence encodes CASSFGAASYNEQFF. J is TRBJ2-1 and V is TRBV5-1, with D unresolved. In germline, CDR1 is SGHRS, CDR2 YFSETQ. Trimming took off 5 bases at V and 0 bases at J, with 12 bases between the two ends. The CDR3 contains 15 residues.

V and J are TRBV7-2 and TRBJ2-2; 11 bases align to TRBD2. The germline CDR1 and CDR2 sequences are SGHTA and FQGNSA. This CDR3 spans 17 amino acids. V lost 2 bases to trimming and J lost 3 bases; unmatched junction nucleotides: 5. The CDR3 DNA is TGTGCCAGCAGCTTACCGGGGACTAGCGGTCACACCGGGGAGCTGTTTTTT. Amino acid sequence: CASSLPGTSGHTGELFF.

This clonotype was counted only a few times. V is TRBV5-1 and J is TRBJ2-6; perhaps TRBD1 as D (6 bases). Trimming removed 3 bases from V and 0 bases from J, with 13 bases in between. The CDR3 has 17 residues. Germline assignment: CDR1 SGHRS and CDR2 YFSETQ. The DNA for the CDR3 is TGCGCCAGCAGCTGGGGACACCAGAACTCTGGGGCCAACGTCCTGACTTTC. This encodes CASSWGHQNSGANVLTF.

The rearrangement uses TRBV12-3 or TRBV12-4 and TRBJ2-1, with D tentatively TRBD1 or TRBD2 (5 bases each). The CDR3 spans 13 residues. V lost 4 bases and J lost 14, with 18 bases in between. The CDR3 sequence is CASSSAGGLEEFF. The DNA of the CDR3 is TGTGCCAGCAGTTCGGCTGGGGGTCTGGAGGAGTTCTTC.

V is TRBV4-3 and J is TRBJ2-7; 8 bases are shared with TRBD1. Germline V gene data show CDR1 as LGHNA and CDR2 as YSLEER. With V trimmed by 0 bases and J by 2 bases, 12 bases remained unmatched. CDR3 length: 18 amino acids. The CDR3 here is CASSQEGGDRQGPYEQYF. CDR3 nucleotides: TGCGCCAGCAGCCAAGAAGGCGGGGACAGGCAGGGCCCCTACGAGCAGTACTTC.

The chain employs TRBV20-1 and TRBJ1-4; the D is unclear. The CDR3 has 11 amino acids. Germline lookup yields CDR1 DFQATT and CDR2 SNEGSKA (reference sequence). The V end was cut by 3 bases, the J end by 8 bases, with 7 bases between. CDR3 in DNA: TGCAGTGCTAGGACGGGCGAAAAACTGTTTTTT. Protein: CSARTGEKLFF.

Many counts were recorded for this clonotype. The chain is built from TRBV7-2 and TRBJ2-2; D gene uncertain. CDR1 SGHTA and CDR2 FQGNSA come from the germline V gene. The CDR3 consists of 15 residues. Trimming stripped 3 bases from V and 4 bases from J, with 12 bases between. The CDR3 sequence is CASSFQPSGTGELFF. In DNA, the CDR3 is TGTGCCAGCAGCTTTCAGCCTTCGGGCACCGGGGAGCTGTTTTTT.

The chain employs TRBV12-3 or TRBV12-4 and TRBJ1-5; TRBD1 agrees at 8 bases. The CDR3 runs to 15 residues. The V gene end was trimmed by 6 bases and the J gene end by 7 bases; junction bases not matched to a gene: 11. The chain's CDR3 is CASSLQGGRSQPQHF. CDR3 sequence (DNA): TGTGCCAGCAGCCTACAGGGGGGAAGGAGCCAGCCCCAGCATTTT.